Below are 30 T cell receptor beta chains sequenced from a single sample in a study of blood T cells in healthy people across ages. The second PCR ran roughly 7 to 12 cycles with a sample-barcoded 5' primer and J-beta primers. TCRdb analysed the 5' RACE reads with MiXCR anew, one entry per CDR3 protein. The sample records 450,000 to 700,000 distinct CDR3 sequences, 27% being singletons. Material for sequencing was blood. The receptor source for this set is a woman in her 70s in good health.

This clonotype appeared a few times. V and J are TRBV20-1 and TRBJ1-2; D remains unclear. Germline CDR1 is DFQATT and CDR2 is SNEGSKA (reference sequence). The CDR3 length is 15 residues. V was cut by 0 bases and J by 8 bases, with 19 bases left in between. For the CDR3, the DNA is TGCAGTGCTAGAGATCTATCGGTTCGGGGTGAGGGCTACACCTTC. It translates to CSARDLSVRGEGYTF.

This clonotype turned up a few times. The rearrangement links TRBV7-9 to TRBJ2-7; possibly TRBD2 for D (6 bases). Looked up from germline, CDR1 is SEHNR and CDR2 is FQNEAQ (reference sequence). The CDR3 runs 17 residues. Trimming pared 4 bases from V and 1 base from J, leaving 20 bases between. The CDR3 DNA is TGTGCCAGCAGCTCATTCTATGGGGAGGCATTATCCTACGAGCAGTACTTC. It translates to CASSSFYGEALSYEQYF.

This chain uses TRBV9 with TRBJ2-5; 7 nucleotides match TRBD1. Germline values: CDR1 SGDLS, CDR2 YYNGEE. The junction had 5 bases not matched to a gene; V was cut back by 0 bases and J by 6 bases. This CDR3 is built from 14 residues. CDR3 residues: CASSVVTGVKTQYF. CDR3 DNA sequence: TGTGCCAGCAGCGTAGTTACAGGGGTAAAGACCCAGTACTTC.

This chain joins TRBV10-3 and TRBJ1-1; no definite D call. Between the trimmed V and J ends, which lost 8 bases and 1 base, there was a span of 5 bases. The CDR3 has 11 residues. Looked up from germline, CDR1 is ENHRY and CDR2 is SYGVKD. This CDR3 reads CAIVGNTEAFF. DNA for the CDR3: TGTGCCATCGTCGGGAACACTGAAGCTTTCTTT.

Notes on this clonotype: A read error may produce the germline difference seen at one junction end. The V call is TRBV5-1, the J call TRBJ2-1; TRBD1 matches at 8 bases. The CDR3 is made up of 13 amino acids. Germline V lookup: CDR1 SGHRS, CDR2 YFSETQ. The CDR3 region has the DNA TGCGTCAGCAGCTTGGAGGGACAGGACACCCAGTTCTTC. This gives the protein CVSSLEGQDTQFF.

This sequence joins TRBV5-6 and TRBJ2-1, with TRBD1 matching over 10 bases. Germline V gene lookup returns CDR1 SGHDT and CDR2 YYEEEE. The ends lost 4 bases at V and 10 bases at J; junction bases unmatched: 14. The CDR3 contains 16 residues. The DNA of the CDR3 is TGTGCCAGCAGCCCTATACGACAGGGGGCGCGGATGGAGCAGTTCTTC. Amino acid sequence: CASSPIRQGARMEQFF.

The chain links TRBV27 to TRBJ2-2; D uncertain. Germline CDR1 is MNHEY and CDR2 is SMNVEV (reference sequence). This CDR3 region has 14 residues. Deletions cut 5 bases from V and 3 bases from J, with 10 bases between. The CDR3 here is CASSQRPDTGELFF. The CDR3 DNA sequence: TGTGCCAGCAGTCAAAGGCCAGACACCGGGGAGCTGTTTTTT.

The rearrangement joins TRBV20-1 to TRBJ2-3; D tentatively reads TRBD1 or TRBD2 (6 bases each). Per the germline V gene, CDR1 is DFQATT and CDR2 is SNEGSKA (reference sequence). This CDR3 has 13 amino acids. The V gene lost 2 bases and the J gene lost 6 bases, with 12 bases spanning the gap. The CDR3 region has the DNA TGCAGTGCTAGAATTGGGGGGCCTGATACGCAGTATTTT. Residues: CSARIGGPDTQYF.

This clonotype was seen only a few times. The chain employs TRBV29-1 and TRBJ2-5, with D perhaps being TRBD1 or TRBD2 (5 bases each). Trimming took off 3 bases at V and 5 bases at J, with 10 bases between the two ends. There are 12 residues in the CDR3. Germline-derived CDR1 and CDR2 are SQVTM and ANQGSEA. The CDR3 coding sequence is TGCAGCGTTGAGAAGGGGACGGAGACCCAGTACTTC. It yields the protein CSVEKGTETQYF.

The sample holds many counts of this clonotype. This chain uses TRBV28 with TRBJ2-7; 10 nucleotides line up with TRBD2. This CDR3 has 17 amino acids. J gave up 7 bases and V 4 bases, and 16 bases lay outside the gene matches. In germline, CDR1 is MDHEN, CDR2 SYDVKM. DNA of the CDR3: TGTGCCAGCAGTTATAGCGGGGGGCGCCGAGACGATAGGGAGCAGTACTTC. Its protein is CASSYSGGRRDDREQYF.

The table lists this clonotype with a few counts. The rearrangement uses TRBV3-1 and TRBJ1-3, with D perhaps TRBD1 (5 bases). Per germline, CDR1 LGHDT and CDR2 YNNKEL (reference sequence). V was shortened by 0 bases and J by 7 bases, with 19 bases between the two germline ends. The CDR3 sequence is 17 residues long. This CDR3 reads CASSQDQTGWGRNTIYF. For the CDR3, the DNA is TGTGCCAGCAGCCAAGATCAAACAGGATGGGGTCGGAACACCATATATTTT.

This rearrangement joins TRBV4-3 to TRBJ2-4; tentative D call: TRBD1 (6 bases). V was shortened by 1 base and J by 4 bases, with 8 bases between the two germline ends. There are 14 residues in the CDR3. The germline V gene has CDR1 LGHNA and CDR2 YSLEER. CDR3 nucleotides: TGCGCCAGCAGCCAAGGGGGGCCAAAAAACATTCAGTACTTC. Its protein product is CASSQGGPKNIQYF.

The rearrangement joins TRBV20-1 to TRBJ2-4; 7 nucleotides agree with TRBD1. Germline V gene lookup returns CDR1 DFQATT and CDR2 SNEGSKA (reference sequence). V gave up 5 bases and J gave up 6 bases; unmatched junction bases: 7. This CDR3 contains 13 residues. In DNA form, the CDR3 reads TGCAGTGCTGGCCGGGACAGAGGAAACATTCAGTACTTC. Its protein product is CSAGRDRGNIQYF.

Worth noting for this clonotype: A junction boundary mismatches the germline segment, possibly from a read error. The chain employs TRBV5-5 and TRBJ2-3, with D perhaps TRBD2 (5 bases). Germline V gives CDR1 SGHKS, CDR2 YYEKEE (reference sequence). The CDR3 has 16 residues. The CDR3 coding sequence is TGTGCCAGCAGCTTGGCCGGGGTTCCTAGGCCAGATACACAGTATTTT. It encodes CASSLAGVPRPDTQYF.

This clonotype was counted at least ten times. This rearrangement joins TRBV9 to TRBJ2-2, with D uncertain. Between the trimmed V and J ends, which lost 5 bases and 3 bases, there was a span of 5 bases. Germline V CDR1 and CDR2: SGDLS, YYNGEE. This CDR3 is built from 12 residues. DNA for the CDR3: TGTGCCAGCAGACGGGACACCGGGGAGCTGTTTTTT. It encodes CASRRDTGELFF.

The V gene is TRBV20-1, the J gene TRBJ2-1; maybe TRBD1 (6 bases). TRBJ2-7 matches the DNA end more closely, so the J call is doubtful. Germline V gene data show CDR1 as DFQATT and CDR2 as SNEGSKA (reference sequence). The CDR3 runs 14 residues. CDR3 DNA: TGCAGTGCTAGCTGGGGGCAGGGATTCTACGAGCAGTACTTC. As protein: CSASWGQGFYEQYF.

V and J are TRBV28 and TRBJ2-1; 11 bases agree with TRBD2. Germline V gene lookup returns CDR1 MDHEN and CDR2 SYDVKM. The CDR3 has 14 residues. The V gene end was trimmed by 6 bases and the J gene end by 7 bases; junction bases not matched to a gene: 5. The CDR3 nucleotides read TGTGCCAGCAGCATTAGCGGGGGGGCGAATGAGCAGTTCTTC. Its protein product is CASSISGGANEQFF. The complete variable domain, with remaining parts taken from reference TRBV28 and TRBJ2-1, reads DVKVTQSSRYLVKRTGEKVFLECVQDMDHENMFWYRQDPGLGLRLIYFSYDVKMKEKGDIPEGYSVSREKKERFSLILESASTNQTSMYLCASSISGGANEQFFGPGTRLTVL.

J is TRBJ2-1 and V is TRBV7-3; TRBD2 matches 8 bases. Germline trimming cut 7 bases from V and 7 bases from J; bases unmatched to any gene: 9. Germline loops: CDR1 SGHTA, CDR2 FQGTGA. CDR3 length: 14 amino acids. CDR3 DNA: TGTGCCAGCACCCCAAGCGGGAGCAGAAATGAGCAGTTCTTC. This translates into CASTPSGSRNEQFF.

The V call is TRBV20-1, the J call TRBJ1-2, with TRBD1 matching 7 bases. This CDR3 is built from 13 residues. Germline trimming cut 6 bases from V and 1 base from J; bases unmatched to any gene: 5. Per germline, CDR1 DFQATT and CDR2 SNEGSKA (reference sequence). The DNA for the CDR3 is TGCAGTGCCTGGGACAGTCTTAACTATGGCTACACCTTC. Its translation is CSAWDSLNYGYTF.

The chain carries TRBV20-1 and TRBJ2-7; no clear D. The CDR3 has 14 residues. Germline values: CDR1 DFQATT, CDR2 SNEGSKA (reference sequence). The V and J ends lost 0 bases and 3 bases respectively, with 12 bases between them. The CDR3 bases are TGCAGTGCTAGAGATCGCCGGACCATCTACGAGCAGTACTTC. It translates to CSARDRRTIYEQYF.

This clonotype was seen a handful of times. This rearrangement joins TRBV11-3 to TRBJ2-7; 10 nucleotides align to TRBD2. V lost 5 bases to trimming and J lost 0 bases; unmatched junction nucleotides: 4. This CDR3 is 15 amino acids long. Germline CDR1 and CDR2: SGHNT and YENEEA. CDR3 region: CASSQSSGSSYEQYF. The CDR3 region has the DNA TGTGCCAGCAGCCAATCTAGCGGGAGCTCCTACGAGCAGTACTTC.

This clonotype was seen more than once but under ten times. V and J are TRBV2 and TRBJ1-5; 7 bases fit TRBD1. Germline lookup yields CDR1 SNHLY and CDR2 FYNNEI. The CDR3 is made up of 16 amino acids. V was pared by 5 bases and J by 7 bases, with 14 bases of the junction left unmatched. The CDR3 coding sequence is TGTGCCAGCAGTATAAGGGGGCGCGAAGATGGGCAGCCCCAGCATTTT. This encodes CASSIRGREDGQPQHF.

The V gene is TRBV9, the J gene TRBJ2-5; a weak D match, TRBD2 (7 bases). V dropped 3 bases and J dropped 4 bases, with 16 bases sitting between them. The germline V gene has CDR1 SGDLS and CDR2 YYNGEE. The CDR3 has 15 residues. The CDR3 DNA sequence: TGTGCCAGCAGCGACCCGGACAGCGGGATAGAGACCCAGTACTTC. Translating it yields CASSDPDSGIETQYF.

This chain joins TRBV20-1 and TRBJ1-1; possibly TRBD1 for D (5 bases). The germline CDR1 and CDR2 sequences are DFQATT and SNEGSKA (reference sequence). The V end lost 4 bases, the J end lost 0 bases, and 21 bases lay between the germline ends. CDR3 size: 17 residues. For the CDR3, the DNA is TGCAGTGCTACCAGACAGAGCGCACAATTCATGAACACTGAAGCTTTCTTT. Translation gives CSATRQSAQFMNTEAFF.

The CDR3 sequence is CASSSQSAGANVLTF. In nucleotides, the CDR3 is TGTGCCAGCAGCTCGCAGAGCGCTGGGGCCAACGTCCTGACTTTC. The chain carries TRBV5-4 and TRBJ2-6; D is ambiguous. V lost 3 bases to trimming and J lost 2 bases, with 9 bases between them. The germline V gene has CDR1 SGHNT and CDR2 YYREEE (reference sequence). The CDR3 is 15 amino acids.

This clonotype was seen at least ten times. J is TRBJ2-7 and V is TRBV29-1; possibly TRBD2 for D (7 bases). The V end lost 4 bases, the J end lost 6 bases, and 10 bases lay between the germline ends. Germline V CDR1 and CDR2: SQVTM, ANQGSEA. This CDR3 spans 11 amino acids. As DNA, the CDR3 is TGCAGCGTTGCTAGGGGGGGCGAGCAGTACTTC. It is translated as CSVARGGEQYF.

V is TRBV6-1 and J is TRBJ2-2, with 11 bases fitting TRBD2. After removal of 6 bases from V and 3 bases from J, the junction contained 3 bases not matched to a gene. This CDR3 is built from 15 residues. CDR1 is MNHNS and CDR2 is SASEGT in the germline V gene. This CDR3 is CASRASGGYTGELFF. CDR3 nucleotide sequence: TGTGCCAGCAGGGCTAGCGGGGGGTACACCGGGGAGCTGTTTTTT.

This chain uses TRBV7-9 with TRBJ1-1; perhaps TRBD1 as D (6 bases). The CDR3 has 17 amino acids. CDR1 is SEHNR, CDR2 FQNEAQ, per germline (reference sequence). V gave up 4 bases and J gave up 5 bases, with 23 bases separating them. The CDR3 sequence: CASSSTPGTPIGTEAFF. The CDR3 DNA reads as TGTGCCAGCAGCTCGACCCCCGGGACACCGATAGGGACTGAAGCTTTCTTT.

V and J are TRBV5-6 and TRBJ2-3; perhaps TRBD1 as D (7 bases). Germline V gives CDR1 SGHDT, CDR2 YYEEEE. CDR3 length equals 17 residues. V lost 3 bases and J lost 2, with 19 bases in between. Here the CDR3 DNA reads TGTGCCAGCAGCTCCCAGGGGGGCGGGGCGGACACAGATACGCAGTATTTT. Protein product: CASSSQGGGADTDTQYF.

This clonotype was seen a handful of times. Here the CDR3 reads CASRQGTDTQYF. The CDR3 coding sequence is TGTGCCAGCAGACAAGGGACAGATACGCAGTATTTT. J is TRBJ2-3 and V is TRBV11-1; unclear D gene. The CDR3 loop spans 12 amino acids. V was pared by 6 bases and J by 3 bases, with 7 bases between. From germline, CDR1 is SGHAT and CDR2 FQDESV (reference sequence).